The T cell receptor (beta chain) under discussion was sequenced for a study of shared clonotypes between healthy human individuals. The ends were cut back, 2 bases at V and 3 bases at J, with 8 bases in the middle. CDR1 and CDR2 from the germline V gene are SEHNR and FQNEAQ (reference sequence). This CDR3 spans 14 amino acids. CD8 cells regarded as naive lacked CD45RO, were positively chosen for CCR7, and omitted terminally differentiated effector memory CD45RA+ cells. The run depth of the assay was deep. The repertoire was sequenced with immunoSEQ multiplex PCR; TCRdb's copy has only in-frame clones and lacks some. This sample carries roughly 1,800,000 clones, approximately 94% of them seen once, and the ten largest clones take more than 0.9%. A note on this clone: As yet, its antigen is unknown.

Study-wide results and caveats: Investigators expected sequencing depth to affect clonotype sharing among donors. Lower generation probabilities were found for non-shared clonotypes than for those shared by all four donors.

The V call is TRBV7-9, the J call TRBJ2-1; D gene ambiguous. The TCR sequence derives from a man between 18 and 35 years old in good health. The specimen was naive CD8+ T cells sorted from blood. CDR3 protein: CASSLNEYYNEQFF. Here the CDR3 DNA reads TGTGCCAGCAGCTTAAATGAGTACTACAATGAGCAGTTCTTC.